The rows below give T cell receptor beta chains drawn from one sample of a study of T cell responses to AZD1222 COVID-19 vaccine. Sequenced by immunoSEQ multiplex PCR; TCRdb stores in-frame clones only, minus some. The sample lists tens of thousands of clones; approximately 90% were seen once. The sample here was peripheral blood, taken on day 0 of AZD1222 vaccination. The receptors here all came from an adult in good health. Both conserved end residues are part of each CDR3. A D gene is named only where the DNA matches it firmly. Size values are once, few and many counts, or a class for expanded clones, and some rows have none.

j_call,v_call,clone_size,d_call,cdr3_aa,cdr3_nt
TRBJ1-4,TRBV2,once,TRBD1,CASRDRGVKLFF,TGTGCCAGCAGAGACAGGGGGGTAAAACTGTTTTTT
TRBJ2-7,TRBV14,-,TRBD2,CASSQKPGLASLYEQYF,TGTGCCAGCAGCCAAAAACCGGGACTAGCCTCGTTATACGAGCAGTACTTC
TRBJ1-4,TRBV24-1,few,TRBD1,CATSDSGTVNEKLFF,TGTGCCACCAGTGATTCTGGGACAGTTAATGAAAAACTGTTTTTT
TRBJ1-6,TRBV18,-,-,CASSPGTSVSPLHF,TGTGCCAGCTCACCAGGGACGTCTGTCTCACCCCTCCACTTT
TRBJ1-2,TRBV5-4,-,-,CASSLDGRDFNYGYTF,TGTGCCAGCAGCTTGGACGGGAGGGACTTTAACTATGGCTACACCTTC
TRBJ1-5,TRBV6-1,-,TRBD1,CASSDAGGSNQPQHF,TGTGCCAGCAGTGACGCAGGGGGGAGCAATCAGCCCCAGCATTTT
TRBJ2-7,TRBV5-1,-,TRBD1,CASSYGTAYEQYF,TGCGCCAGCAGCTACGGGACAGCCTACGAGCAGTACTTC
TRBJ2-2,TRBV5-1,-,TRBD2,CASSLGSMIAGTPTGELFF,TGCGCCAGCAGCTTGGGCTCCATGATAGCGGGGACTCCCACCGGGGAGCTGTTTTTT
TRBJ2-1,TRBV5-1,-,TRBD2,CASSLTPSGNNEQFF,TGCGCCAGCAGCTTAACGCCTAGCGGTAACAATGAGCAGTTCTTC
TRBJ2-2,TRBV5-1,-,-,CASSFDFGKNTGELFF,TGCGCCAGCAGCTTCGACTTCGGGAAGAACACCGGGGAGCTGTTTTTT
TRBJ1-1,TRBV29-1,-,-,CSVEGQLNTEAFF,TGCAGCGTTGAAGGCCAGCTGAACACTGAAGCTTTCTTT
TRBJ1-1,TRBV18,-,-,CASSRDGVTEAFF,TGTGCCAGCTCACGGGACGGGGTCACTGAAGCTTTCTTT
TRBJ2-1,TRBV4-3,-,TRBD2,CASSQDSGLAGSHEQFF,TGCGCCAGCAGCCAAGATTCAGGGCTAGCGGGGTCGCATGAGCAGTTCTTC
TRBJ2-1,TRBV12-3/TRBV12-4,-,-,CASSLSGNEQFF,TGTGCCAGCAGTTTAAGCGGCAATGAGCAGTTCTTC
TRBJ2-1,TRBV7-2,-,TRBD2,CASSLGLAGGGEQFF,TGTGCCAGCAGCTTGGGACTAGCGGGGGGTGGTGAGCAGTTCTTC
TRBJ2-3,TRBV5-1,-,-,CASGVRRTDTQYF,TGCGCCAGCGGGGTGAGACGCACAGATACGCAGTATTTT
TRBJ1-1,TRBV4-2,-,TRBD1,CASSQDSGGRWSTEAFF,TGTGCCAGCAGCCAAGATTCAGGGGGCCGCTGGAGCACTGAAGCTTTCTTT
TRBJ1-5,TRBV19,-,-,CASSISVVQPQHF,TGTGCCAGTAGTATAAGTGTAGTTCAGCCCCAGCATTTT
TRBJ2-3,TRBV18,-,-,CASSPGPGTDTQYF,TGTGCCAGCTCACCAGGGCCAGGCACGGATACGCAGTATTTT
TRBJ2-1,TRBV7-9,-,TRBD2,CASSPAGTKRFNEQFF,TGTGCCAGCAGCCCAGCCGGGACTAAAAGATTCAATGAGCAGTTCTTC
TRBJ1-2,TRBV12-3/TRBV12-4,-,-,CASSLEHSQHTF,TGTGCCAGCAGTCTAGAACATTCGCAGCACACCTTC
TRBJ2-2,TRBV28,-,-,CASSRRVSGELFF,TGTGCCAGCAGCCGTAGAGTGAGCGGGGAGCTGTTTTTT
TRBJ1-6,TRBV28,-,TRBD1,CASSRDREINSPLHF,TGTGCCAGCAGCCGGGACAGGGAGATTAATTCACCCCTCCACTTT
TRBJ1-1,TRBV10-1,-,-,CASRRTGEAFF,TGCGCCAGCAGGCGAACAGGTGAAGCTTTCTTT
TRBJ1-6,TRBV30,-,TRBD1,CAWSDRDSLHF,TGTGCCTGGAGCGATCGGGACAGTCTCCACTTT
TRBJ1-5,TRBV6-1,once,-,CASSESRTYQPQHF,TGTGCCAGCAGTGAATCAAGGACATACCAGCCCCAGCATTTT
TRBJ1-2,TRBV28,once,TRBD1,CASRETGGNGYTF,TGTGCCAGCAGAGAGACAGGGGGCAATGGCTACACCTTC
TRBJ2-3,TRBV9,-,TRBD2,CASSVVAGGWRDTQYF,TGTGCCAGCAGCGTAGTAGCGGGGGGGTGGAGAGATACGCAGTATTTT
TRBJ1-1,TRBV6-5,-,-,CASSLMDSAEAFF,TGTGCCAGCAGCCTTATGGATTCTGCTGAAGCTTTCTTT
TRBJ2-2,TRBV9,medium-sized,-,CASSRQSQSTGELFF,TGTGCCAGCAGCAGACAGTCACAGTCGACCGGGGAGCTGTTTTTT
TRBJ2-3,TRBV10-3,-,TRBD2,CAISEAGRLAGGPSTDTQYF,TGTGCCATCAGTGAGGCAGGGCGGCTAGCGGGAGGGCCTAGCACAGATACGCAGTATTTT
TRBJ2-7,TRBV5-1,-,TRBD2,CASSSGLAGGFEQYF,TGCGCCAGCAGCTCAGGACTAGCGGGAGGGTTCGAGCAGTACTTC
TRBJ1-1,TRBV5-8,once,-,CASSLAEGAFF,TGTGCCAGCAGCTTGGCCGAGGGAGCTTTCTTT
TRBJ2-1,TRBV7-2,-,TRBD2,CASSFGAGVGEQFF,TGTGCCAGCAGCTTTGGTGCGGGAGTTGGTGAGCAGTTCTTC
TRBJ2-2,TRBV18,-,TRBD1,CASSPPGQGFGGELFF,TGTGCCAGCTCACCGCCGGGACAGGGCTTTGGCGGGGAGCTGTTTTTT
TRBJ2-7,TRBV6-5,once,-,CASRDRWGAYEQYF,TGTGCCAGCAGGGACCGGTGGGGGGCCTACGAGCAGTACTTC
TRBJ2-7,TRBV5-4,few,TRBD1,CASSPGTATYEQYF,TGTGCCAGCAGCCCCGGGACAGCAACCTACGAGCAGTACTTC
TRBJ1-1,TRBV27,-,-,CASSPFRWTEKNTEAFF,TGTGCCAGCAGTCCATTTCGGTGGACAGAGAAGAACACTGAAGCTTTCTTT
TRBJ2-7,TRBV15,-,-,CATSRDRDYEQYF,TGTGCCACCAGCAGAGACAGGGACTACGAGCAGTACTTC
TRBJ2-5,TRBV28,-,TRBD1,CASSLGQGRRQETQYF,TGTGCCAGCAGTTTAGGACAGGGGAGAAGACAAGAGACCCAGTACTTC
TRBJ1-3,TRBV2,-,-,CASSVGTDSGNTIYF,TGTGCCAGCAGTGTGGGAACAGACTCTGGAAACACCATATATTTT
TRBJ1-1,TRBV12-3/TRBV12-4,-,-,CASGRRGTEAFF,TGTGCCAGCGGTCGACGGGGGACTGAAGCTTTCTTT
TRBJ2-1,TRBV9,few,-,CASSPRGAGSYNEQFF,TGTGCCAGCAGCCCGCGTGGTGCGGGCTCCTACAATGAGCAGTTCTTC
TRBJ1-5,TRBV19,-,-,CASSISGNQPQHF,TGTGCCAGTAGTATTTCGGGAAATCAGCCCCAGCATTTT